The 16 T cell receptor beta chains given below trace back to one sample, sequenced in a study of T cell changes during pregnancy in multiple sclerosis. Libraries were prepared by immunoSEQ multiplex PCR; TCRdb keeps only in-frame clonotypes and omits some of them. The sample has roughly 100,000 clones, more than 85% seen once; the top ten hold roughly 3%. The specimen comprised peripheral blood, sampled in the second trimester of pregnancy. Source of these receptors: a female donor with multiple sclerosis, enrolled in a pregnancy study.

The gene calls are TRBV28 and TRBJ2-3; perhaps TRBD1 as D (6 bases). The CDR3 is 15 amino acids. The germline CDR1 and CDR2 sequences are MDHEN and SYDVKM. V lost 8 bases to trimming and J lost 0 bases, with 15 bases between them. Written as DNA, the CDR3 is TGTGCCAGCGTTTTTAGGGACACGAGCACAGATACGCAGTATTTT. It specifies CASVFRDTSTDTQYF. Supplemented by reference TRBV28 and TRBJ2-3, the full variable domain reads DVKVTQSSRYLVKRTGEKVFLECVQDMDHENMFWYRQDPGLGLRLIYFSYDVKMKEKGDIPEGYSVSREKKERFSLILESASTNQTSMYLCASVFRDTSTDTQYFGPGTRLTVL.

This chain links TRBV6-5 with TRBJ2-5, with 9 bases aligning to TRBD1. There are 15 residues in the CDR3. The V gene end was trimmed by 7 bases and the J gene end by 11 bases; junction bases not matched to a gene: 17. Germline assignment: CDR1 MNHEY and CDR2 SVGAGI. The CDR3 bases are TGTGCCAGCAACCCTCTCCGGACAGGGGTGGGTGAGCAGTACTTC. Its protein product is CASNPLRTGVGEQYF.

The chain carries TRBV4-1 and TRBJ2-7; D perhaps matches TRBD2 (5 bases). The CDR3 covers 15 residues. V was cut by 1 base and J by 3 bases, with 13 bases left in between. Per the germline V gene, CDR1 is MGHRA and CDR2 is YSYEKL. The CDR3 nucleotides are TGCGCCAGCAGCCAAGCTCCCGGGGTACACTACGAGCAGTACTTC. It is translated as CASSQAPGVHYEQYF.

This clone occurred a few times. This CDR3 is CAISESIGVIQPQHF. The CDR3 coding sequence is TGTGCCATCAGTGAGTCGATAGGGGTTATTCAGCCCCAGCATTTT. The V and J genes are TRBV10-3 and TRBJ1-5, with D perhaps TRBD1 (5 bases). Germline V CDR1 and CDR2: ENHRY, SYGVKD. V was shortened by 0 bases and J by 6 bases, with 12 bases between the two germline ends. The length of the CDR3 is 15 residues.

The genes are TRBV5-5 and TRBJ1-5; 8 bases are a match to TRBD1. Trimming at V came to 1 base and at J to 5 bases, leaving 2 bases not matched to a gene. The CDR3 is 14 amino acids. Germline assignment: CDR1 SGHKS and CDR2 YYEKEE (reference sequence). The CDR3 region has the DNA TGTGCCAGCAGCTTGACGACAGGGGATCAGCCCCAGCATTTT. Its translation is CASSLTTGDQPQHF.

The CDR3 loop reads CASSFGGGNYGYTF. DNA for the CDR3: TGTGCCAGCAGTTTCGGGGGAGGAAACTATGGCTACACCTTC. The rearrangement uses TRBV6-5 and TRBJ1-2; tentatively, D is TRBD1 (5 bases). CDR3 length: 14 residues. The V gene's germline CDR1 is MNHEY and CDR2 SVGAGI. Trimming stripped 4 bases from V and 2 bases from J, with 11 bases between.

The CDR3 spells CASRTDRTQYF. The CDR3 DNA follows: TGTGCCAGCAGGACTGACCGGACCCAGTACTTC. This sequence joins TRBV2 and TRBJ2-5; D unclear. Trimming removed 6 bases from V and 7 bases from J, with 9 bases in between. CDR3 length: 11 residues. Germline V lookup: CDR1 SNHLY, CDR2 FYNNEI.

The chain links TRBV6-6 to TRBJ2-1; 7 bases are a match to TRBD2. The length of the CDR3 is 15 residues. Germline V gene sequence: CDR1 MNHNY, CDR2 SVGAGI (reference sequence). After removal of 7 bases from V and 1 base from J, the junction contained 7 bases not matched to a gene. CDR3 nucleotide sequence: TGTGCCAGCACCAAAGGACTAGGATCCTACAATGAGCAGTTCTTC. This encodes CASTKGLGSYNEQFF.

This rearrangement joins TRBV15 to TRBJ1-1; D is possibly TRBD1 (6 bases). This CDR3 is built from 19 residues. Germline V gives CDR1 LNHNV, CDR2 YYDKDF (reference sequence). V gave up 0 bases and J gave up 2 bases, with 22 bases separating them. The DNA of the CDR3 is TGTGCCACCAGCAGAGATCGAGGGTGGGGGCAGGACCTTAACACTGAAGCTTTCTTT. Translated: CATSRDRGWGQDLNTEAFF.

The rearrangement links TRBV30 to TRBJ2-7, with 7 positions matching TRBD2. The CDR3 is made up of 11 amino acids. Germline CDR1 is GTSNPN and CDR2 is SVGIG (reference sequence). Trimming cost V 0 bases and J 9 bases; bases outside gene matches: 2. The CDR3 nucleotides are TGTGCCTGGAGTGTACCGGGAGGGCAGTACTTC. It encodes CAWSVPGGQYF.

V gene TRBV5-6 combines with J gene TRBJ2-1; D unclear. Trimming removed 3 bases from V and 0 bases from J, with 10 bases in between. The length of the CDR3 is 15 residues. Germline-derived CDR1 and CDR2 are SGHDT and YYEEEE. CDR3 nucleotides: TGTGCCAGCAGCTCCACTCTGAGCTCCTACAATGAGCAGTTCTTC. It translates to CASSSTLSSYNEQFF.

The chain couples TRBV12-5 to TRBJ2-3, with TRBD2 matching 8 bases. Germline trimming cut 1 base from V and 4 bases from J; bases unmatched to any gene: 4. The CDR3 has 15 residues. The germline V gene has CDR1 LGHNT and CDR2 FRNRAP. The CDR3 sequence: CASGLGSGTPDTQYF. The CDR3 nucleotides read TGTGCTAGTGGTTTGGGTAGCGGGACCCCAGATACGCAGTATTTT.

The V gene is TRBV5-1, the J gene TRBJ2-5, with TRBD1 identical over 8 bases. Losses at the gene ends were 6 bases for V and 3 bases for J; bases not matched to a gene: 7. Germline lookup yields CDR1 SGHRS and CDR2 YFSETQ. The CDR3 length is 14 residues. This chain's CDR3 is CASTKDRAEETQYF. The DNA of the CDR3 is TGCGCCAGCACAAAGGACAGGGCCGAAGAGACCCAGTACTTC. Using reference TRBV5-1 and TRBJ2-5 for the parts outside the CDR3, the full variable domain is KAGVTQTPRYLIKTRGQQVTLSCSPISGHRSVSWYQQTPGQGLQFLFEYFSETQRNKGNFPGRFSGRQFSNSRSEMNVSTLELGDSALYLCASTKDRAEETQYFGPGTRLLVL.

This sequence joins TRBV5-1 and TRBJ2-1, with 10 bases identical to TRBD2. CDR3 size: 16 residues. CDR1 is SGHRS and CDR2 is YFSETQ in the germline V gene. V shed 0 bases, J shed 6 bases, and the junction held 6 bases outside the gene matches. The CDR3 is CASSLVSSGSFNEQFF. CDR3 DNA: TGCGCCAGCAGCTTGGTATCTAGCGGGAGTTTCAATGAGCAGTTCTTC.

This chain connects TRBV4-2 to TRBJ2-2; the match to TRBD2 covers 8 bases. The CDR3 length is 15 residues. The trim removed 2 bases at V and 5 bases at J, leaving 4 bases unmatched. Per the germline V gene, CDR1 is LGHNA and CDR2 is YNFKEQ. CDR3 bases: TGTGCCAGCAGCCAATGGGAGCGGGAGACCGGGGAGCTGTTTTTT. It specifies CASSQWERETGELFF.

The chain links TRBV4-1 to TRBJ2-1; 8 bases are a match to TRBD1. V lost 5 bases and J lost 7; bases outside the gene matches: 10. The CDR3 extends over 15 amino acids. Germline-derived CDR1 and CDR2 are MGHRA and YSYEKL. The DNA for the CDR3 is TGCGCCAGCAGCTTAGAACGGACAGGGTGGAATGAGCAGTTCTTC. It codes for CASSLERTGWNEQFF.